The T cell receptor (beta chain) described here comes from a study of cytomegalovirus exposure and HLA in healthy donors. Sequenced by immunoSEQ multiplex PCR; TCRdb stores in-frame clones only, minus some. The repertoire has roughly 120,000 clones, around 85% of them found once; the top ten carry roughly 4.4%. In germline, CDR1 is MNHEY, CDR2 SVGAGI. CDR3 size: 14 residues. The V end was cut by 4 bases, the J end by 5 bases, with 14 bases between. The sequence derives from a man aged 18-30 years in good health and CMV-seropositive. The chain employs TRBV6-5 and TRBJ1-1; a weak D match, TRBD1 (6 bases). Sequencing input: PBMCs. This CDR3 is CASSLQEGGTEAFF. Written as DNA, the CDR3 is TGTGCCAGCAGTTTACAGGAAGGGGGAACTGAAGCTTTCTTT.